The 3 T cell receptor beta chains reported below all come from one sample, sequenced in a study of T-cell memory formation after mild COVID-19. TCRdb recomputed calls from the 5' RACE reads with MiXCR, one row per CDR3 protein. The sample holds a few hundred thousand distinct CDR3 sequences, 15% to 20% seen once. Sequenced input: PBMCs or a T cell subset sorted from them (not recorded which). The receptors derive from a man aged 18 to 30 who had mild COVID-19 (a few samples of this study predate the infection). Cell type and time point are not known.

The chain recombines TRBV7-8 with TRBJ1-2; 7 bases line up with TRBD1. With 4 bases clipped from V and 5 bases from J, the junction kept 13 bases outside the gene matches. The CDR3 is 16 amino acids. Germline CDR1 reads SGHVS; CDR2 reads FQNEAQ. The CDR3 here is CASSSGDSWTAYGYTF. Here the CDR3 DNA reads TGTGCCAGCAGCTCCGGGGACAGTTGGACCGCATATGGCTACACCTTC.

The chain uses TRBV2 and TRBJ2-7, with D perhaps matching TRBD2 (5 bases). The CDR3 is 14 amino acids. Germline V gene data show CDR1 as SNHLY and CDR2 as FYNNEI. V dropped 5 bases and J dropped 4 bases, with 15 bases sitting between them. The DNA of the CDR3 is TGTGCCAGCAGTCTACTAGGACCCCTTTACGAGCAGTACTTC. It translates to CASSLLGPLYEQYF.

The table lists this clonotype with a count of one. The CDR3 DNA sequence: TGTGCCAGCAAGAGGGGACAATTGCCCACTGAAGCTTTCTTT. Protein product: CASKRGQLPTEAFF. This sequence joins TRBV6-1 and TRBJ1-1; the D gene is possibly TRBD1 (6 bases). The CDR3 has 14 amino acids. Germline assignment: CDR1 MNHNS and CDR2 SASEGT. Trimming stripped 7 bases from V and 4 bases from J, with 16 bases between.